The 8 T cell receptor beta chains in this list originate from one sample, sequenced in a study of blood T cells in healthy people across ages. Through a sample-barcoded 5' primer and a J-beta primer mix, a second PCR was run for 7 to 11 cycles. Via MiXCR, TCRdb re-called the 5' RACE reads, giving one row per CDR3 protein. Of some 1 million distinct CDR3 sequences listed, more than 40% are singletons. Specimen: blood. Receptors were obtained from a woman aged 55-70 years in good health.

V usage is TRBV4-1 and J usage is TRBJ2-7; D remains ambiguous. The CDR3 runs to 16 residues. The V end lost 1 base, the J end lost 0 bases, and 13 bases lay between the germline ends. Germline V CDR1 and CDR2: MGHRA, YSYEKL. In nucleotides, the CDR3 is TGCGCCAGCAGCCAAGTCGTAGGTTTTAGCTCCTACGAGCAGTACTTC. It specifies CASSQVVGFSSYEQYF.

This chain connects TRBV5-1 to TRBJ2-5, with 12 bases fitting TRBD2. Germline V lookup: CDR1 SGHRS, CDR2 YFSETQ. V lost 0 bases, J lost 5 bases, and 5 bases stayed unmatched. There are 16 residues in the CDR3. CDR3 protein: CASSLETSGSGETQYF. DNA for the CDR3: TGCGCCAGCAGCTTGGAGACTAGCGGGAGTGGCGAGACCCAGTACTTC.

CDR3 coding DNA: TGTGCCAGCACCTCGGGGACAAGCCCCGACAGCTCCTACGAGCAGTACTTC. Its translation: CASTSGTSPDSSYEQYF. The V gene is TRBV27, the J gene TRBJ2-7; weak D call: TRBD1 (6 bases). Germline V gene sequence: CDR1 MNHEY, CDR2 SMNVEV (reference sequence). Trimming pared 7 bases from V and 0 bases from J, leaving 22 bases between. CDR3 length: 17 residues.

CDR3 in amino acids: CASSFRPRDSGNEKLFF. As DNA, the CDR3 is TGTGCCAGCAGTTTTCGACCCCGGGACAGCGGTAATGAAAAACTGTTTTTT. The rearrangement links TRBV27 to TRBJ1-4, with 7 bases identical to TRBD1. This CDR3 is 17 amino acids long. V shed 3 bases and J 4 bases; nucleotides not matched to a gene: 11. Germline values: CDR1 MNHEY, CDR2 SMNVEV (reference sequence).

The CDR3 sequence is CASTSIAGHFEQYF. The CDR3 DNA is TGTGCCAGCACTTCAATAGCGGGACACTTCGAGCAGTACTTC. This chain uses TRBV2 with TRBJ2-5; 8 positions agree with TRBD2. Near its end, the DNA agrees better with TRBJ2-7, so the J call may be wrong. Per germline, CDR1 SNHLY and CDR2 FYNNEI. The CDR3 totals 14 residues.

This clonotype turned up a few times. The rearrangement uses TRBV24-1 and TRBJ2-3; TRBD1 matches 11 bases. Per germline, CDR1 KGHDR and CDR2 SFDVKD. Losses at the gene ends were 5 bases for V and 5 bases for J; bases not matched to a gene: 8. The CDR3 sequence is 16 residues long. Here the CDR3 DNA reads TGTGCCACCAGTGGAGTTGGACAGGGGGCGAAAGATACGCAGTATTTT. This sequence encodes CATSGVGQGAKDTQYF.

The sample holds many counts of this clonotype. This chain connects TRBV20-1 to TRBJ2-7; 11 bases are shared with TRBD1. This CDR3 has 14 amino acids. CDR1 and CDR2 (germline): DFQATT, SNEGSKA (reference sequence). V dropped 6 bases and J dropped 2; count of bases not matched to a gene: 6. Here the CDR3 reads CSARGTGGPYEQYF. Written as DNA, the CDR3 is TGCAGTGCGAGGGGGACAGGGGGACCCTACGAGCAGTACTTC.

This clonotype turned up a few times. The chain has TRBV9 and TRBJ1-2; 8 bases line up with TRBD1. This CDR3 is built from 16 residues. Germline lookup yields CDR1 SGDLS and CDR2 YYNGEE. With V trimmed by 0 bases and J by 4 bases, 8 bases remained unmatched. The CDR3 nucleotides read TGTGCCAGCAGCGTAGAGGGGGACAGGCTCATCTATGGCTACACCTTC. Translated, it gives CASSVEGDRLIYGYTF. Supplemented by reference TRBV9 and TRBJ1-2, the full variable domain reads DSGVTQTPKHLITATGQRVTLRCSPRSGDLSVYWYQQSLDQGLQFLIQYYNGEERAKGNILERFSAQQFPDLHSELNLSSLELGDSALYFCASSVEGDRLIYGYTFGSGTRLTVV.